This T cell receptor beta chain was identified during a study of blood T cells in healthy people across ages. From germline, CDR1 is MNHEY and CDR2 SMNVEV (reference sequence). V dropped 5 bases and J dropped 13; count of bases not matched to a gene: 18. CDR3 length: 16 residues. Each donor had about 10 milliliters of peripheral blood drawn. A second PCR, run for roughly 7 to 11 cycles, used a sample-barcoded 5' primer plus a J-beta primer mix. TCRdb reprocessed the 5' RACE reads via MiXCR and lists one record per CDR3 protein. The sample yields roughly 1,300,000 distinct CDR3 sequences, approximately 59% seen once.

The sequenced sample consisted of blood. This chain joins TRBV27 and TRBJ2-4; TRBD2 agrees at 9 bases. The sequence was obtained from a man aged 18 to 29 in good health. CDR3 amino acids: CASSHIVAGEDNEQYF. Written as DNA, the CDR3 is TGTGCCAGCAGTCACATTGTAGCGGGGGAAGACAATGAGCAGTACTTC.